This TCR beta chain was documented in a study of T-cell memory formation after mild COVID-19. At the level of the study: The study found TCR clusters largely donor specific.

The study's findings and limits: Some clones that responded were present in memory (sampled pre-infection), which suggests cross-reactive memory joined. Clones that shrank (day 15 to 85) were balanced CD4/CD8, whereas later expanders leaned CD4+.

This clonotype was seen a handful of times. Its antigen remains unidentified. CDR3 length: 13 residues. V lost 4 bases, J lost 6 bases, and 12 bases lay in between. Germline V CDR1 and CDR2: SGHRS, YFSETQ. A single record per CDR3 protein comes from TCRdb applying MiXCR to the 5' RACE reads. The table includes hundreds of thousands of distinct CDR3 sequences, roughly 20% detected once. The receptor was derived from an adult woman who had mild COVID-19 (a few samples of this study predate the infection). Cell type and time point are not known. J is TRBJ2-3 and V is TRBV5-1, with unresolved D. Sequencing was performed on PBMCs or a T cell subset sorted from them (not recorded which). The CDR3 reads CASSVAIGDTQYF. CDR3 nucleotide sequence: TGCGCCAGCAGCGTGGCAATAGGCGATACGCAGTATTTT.